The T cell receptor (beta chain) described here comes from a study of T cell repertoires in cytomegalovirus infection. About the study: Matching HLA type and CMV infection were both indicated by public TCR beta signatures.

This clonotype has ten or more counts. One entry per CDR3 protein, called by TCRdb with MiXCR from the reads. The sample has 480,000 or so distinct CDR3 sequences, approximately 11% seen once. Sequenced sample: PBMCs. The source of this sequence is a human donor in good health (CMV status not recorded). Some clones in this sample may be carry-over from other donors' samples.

The DNA for the CDR3 is TGTGCCACCACCCGCACCGGGGAGCTGTTTTTT. Amino acid sequence: CATTRTGELFF. The chain recombines TRBV24-1 with TRBJ2-2; D ambiguous. Germline loops: CDR1 KGHDR, CDR2 SFDVKD. V lost 8 bases, J lost 4 bases, and 4 bases lay in between. The CDR3 is made up of 11 amino acids.